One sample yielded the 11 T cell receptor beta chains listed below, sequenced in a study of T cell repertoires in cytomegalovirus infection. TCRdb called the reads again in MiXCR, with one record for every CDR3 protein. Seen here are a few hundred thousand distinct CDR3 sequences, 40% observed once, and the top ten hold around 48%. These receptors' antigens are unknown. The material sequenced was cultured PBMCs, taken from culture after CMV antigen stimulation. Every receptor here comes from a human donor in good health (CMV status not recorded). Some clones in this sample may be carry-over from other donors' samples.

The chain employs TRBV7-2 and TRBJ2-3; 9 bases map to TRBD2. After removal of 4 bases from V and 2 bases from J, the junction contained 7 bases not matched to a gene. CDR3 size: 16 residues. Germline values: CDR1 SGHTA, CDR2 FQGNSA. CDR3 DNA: TGTGCCAGCAGCTCACGACTAGCGGCTAACACAGATACGCAGTATTTT. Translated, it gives CASSSRLAANTDTQYF. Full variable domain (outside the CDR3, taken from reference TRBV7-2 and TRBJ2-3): GAGVSQSPSNKVTEKGKDVELRCDPISGHTALYWYRQSLGQGLEFLIYFQGNSAPDKSGLPSDRFSAERTGGSVSTLTIQRTQQEDSAVYLCASSSRLAANTDTQYFGPGTRLTVL.

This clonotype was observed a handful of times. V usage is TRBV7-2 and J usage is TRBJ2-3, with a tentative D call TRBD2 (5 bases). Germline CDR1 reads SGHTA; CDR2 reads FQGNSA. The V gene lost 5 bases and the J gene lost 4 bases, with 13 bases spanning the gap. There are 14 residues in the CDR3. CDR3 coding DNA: TGTGCCAGCAGCAGGACTTTGGATTCAGATACGCAGTATTTT. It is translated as CASSRTLDSDTQYF.

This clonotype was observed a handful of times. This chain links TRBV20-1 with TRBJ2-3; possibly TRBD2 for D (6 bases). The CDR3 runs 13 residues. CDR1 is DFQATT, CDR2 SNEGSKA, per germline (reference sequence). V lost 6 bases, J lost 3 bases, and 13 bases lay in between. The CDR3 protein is CSAGGTPTDTQYF. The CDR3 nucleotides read TGCAGTGCGGGTGGGACTCCGACAGATACGCAGTATTTT.

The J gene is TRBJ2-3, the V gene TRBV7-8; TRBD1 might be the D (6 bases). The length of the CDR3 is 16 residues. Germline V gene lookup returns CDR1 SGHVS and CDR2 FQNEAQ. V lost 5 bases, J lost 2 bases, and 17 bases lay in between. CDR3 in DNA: TGTGCCAGCAGCCCCCCCCAGGGACACCACACAGATACGCAGTATTTT. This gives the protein CASSPPQGHHTDTQYF. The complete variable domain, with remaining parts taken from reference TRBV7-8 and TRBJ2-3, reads GAGVSQSPRYKVAKRGQDVALRCDPISGHVSLFWYQQALGQGPEFLTYFQNEAQLDKSGLPSDRFFAERPEGSVSTLKIQRTQQEDSAVYLCASSPPQGHHTDTQYFGPGTRLTVL.

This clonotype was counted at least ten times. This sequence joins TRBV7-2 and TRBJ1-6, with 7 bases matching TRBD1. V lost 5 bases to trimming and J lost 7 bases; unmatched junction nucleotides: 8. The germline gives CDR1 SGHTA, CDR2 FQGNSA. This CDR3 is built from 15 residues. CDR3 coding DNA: TGTGCCAGCAGCACTCACCGGGACAGCAATTCACCCCTCCACTTT. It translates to CASSTHRDSNSPLHF.

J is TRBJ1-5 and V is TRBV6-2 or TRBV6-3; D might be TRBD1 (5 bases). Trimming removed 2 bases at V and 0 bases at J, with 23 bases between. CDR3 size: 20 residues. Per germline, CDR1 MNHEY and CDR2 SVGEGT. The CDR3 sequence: CASSYPEPGRKIHSNQPQHF. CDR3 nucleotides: TGTGCCAGCAGTTACCCGGAACCGGGACGCAAGATACATAGCAATCAGCCCCAGCATTTT.

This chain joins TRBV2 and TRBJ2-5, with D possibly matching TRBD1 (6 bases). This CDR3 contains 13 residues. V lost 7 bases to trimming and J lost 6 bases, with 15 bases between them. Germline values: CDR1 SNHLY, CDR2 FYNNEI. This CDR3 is CASTTGTLKTQYF. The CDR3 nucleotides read TGTGCCAGCACGACCGGGACACTCAAGACCCAGTACTTC.

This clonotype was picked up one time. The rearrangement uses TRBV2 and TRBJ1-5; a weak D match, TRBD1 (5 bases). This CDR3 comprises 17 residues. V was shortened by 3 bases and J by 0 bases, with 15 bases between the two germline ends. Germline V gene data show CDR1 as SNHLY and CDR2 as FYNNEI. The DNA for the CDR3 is TGTGCCAGCAGTGATAAGGAGGGGTGGTATAGCAATCAGCCCCAGCATTTT. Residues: CASSDKEGWYSNQPQHF.

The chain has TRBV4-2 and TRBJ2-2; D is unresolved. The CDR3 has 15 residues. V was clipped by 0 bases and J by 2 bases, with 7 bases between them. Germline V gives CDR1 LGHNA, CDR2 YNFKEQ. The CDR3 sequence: CASSQDSYNTGELFF. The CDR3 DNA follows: TGTGCCAGCAGCCAAGATAGTTACAACACCGGGGAGCTGTTTTTT.

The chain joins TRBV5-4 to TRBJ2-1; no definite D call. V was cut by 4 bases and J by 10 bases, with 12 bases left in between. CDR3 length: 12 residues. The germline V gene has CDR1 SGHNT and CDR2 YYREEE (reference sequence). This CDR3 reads CASSQGVGEQFF. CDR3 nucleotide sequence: TGTGCCAGCAGCCAAGGAGTAGGCGAGCAGTTCTTC. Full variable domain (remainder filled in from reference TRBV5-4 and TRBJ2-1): ETGVTQSPTHLIKTRGQQVTLRCSSQSGHNTVSWYQQALGQGPQFIFQYYREEENGRGNFPPRFSGLQFPNYSSELNVNALELDDSALYLCASSQGVGEQFFGPGTRLTVL.

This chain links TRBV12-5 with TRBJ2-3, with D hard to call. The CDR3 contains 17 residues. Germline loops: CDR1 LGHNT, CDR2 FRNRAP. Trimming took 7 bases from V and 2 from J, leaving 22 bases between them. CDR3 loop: CASALATSSEFTDTQYF. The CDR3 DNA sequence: TGTGCTAGTGCCCTCGCTACTTCCTCGGAGTTCACAGATACGCAGTATTTT.